This T cell receptor beta chain came from a study of T cells in Graves' hyperthyroidism and ophthalmopathy (dated by TCRdb to the late 2010s). With regard to the full study: Peripheral blood was collected at initial diagnosis, before any treatment. The 75 to 100 discovery patients were randomly split 7:3 into training and test sets. After blood sampling, hyperthyroidism patients were treated with methimazole at a starting dose of 30 mg daily, and ophthalmopathy patients were treated with high-dose intravenous methylprednisolone. The paper reports TCR Vbeta CDR3 sequencing of some 140 peripheral blood samples: around 41 ophthalmopathy, fewer than 85 hyperthyroidism and approximately 17 progressor patients. Thyroid tissue and blood T-cell repertoires from roughly 6 Graves' hyperthyroidism patients were also compared in the study. An independent validation cohort of around 20 hyperthyroidism patients and 17 patients who later progressed to ophthalmopathy tested prospective prediction of ophthalmopathy. To identify distinguishing TCR V-J signatures, a discovery cohort of 90 to 100 patients was used, comprising approximately 40 with Graves' ophthalmopathy and around 57 with stable Graves' hyperthyroidism.

Amplification of TCR beta CDR3 regions was carried out from RNA transcripts. The TCR CDR3 was subjected to a first round of RT-PCR using the HTBI primer set and the Qiagen OneStep RT-PCR kit. Libraries were constructed in a second round of multiplex PCR, after which size selection and purification were performed. Sequencing of the libraries was done on an Illumina HiSeq2000 using paired-end 100 bp reads. The authors' analysis ran thus. SOAPnuke was used to process the raw data, removing reads that contained adapters or uncalled bases, had a mean Phred below 15, or lacked an exact match to the constant primer or identifier. High-quality paired reads were merged using COPE v1.2.5, and each unique nucleotide sequence was defined as a clonotype. MiTCR v1.1 was used to align clonotypes to the IMGT TRBV, TRBD and TRBJ reference segments. The analysis was restricted to V-J combinations with a frequency above 0.0001, which together covered about 99% of the repertoires. The TCS score was defined as the ratio of F50 (clonal expansion) to E x V (chaos), calculated using BLOSUM62-based TCRdist between CDR3 peptides within each V-J. Welch's t-statistics and random forest reduced roughly 540 V-J features to 13, which were used in a naive Bayes classifier (R e1071). The public reads were reprocessed in TCRdb via fastp at Q25 and MiXCR, keeping in-frame beta chains. One record per CDR3 amino acid sequence lists the most common genes and DNA. TCRdb's processing, not the study's, gives the V and J calls here. This sample gives around 420,000 distinct CDR3 sequences in total; roughly 13% of them show up just once. The top ten constitute 4% to 6.5% of the sample.

This clonotype was seen more than once but under ten times. Its binding antigen is unknown. There are no base qualities to consult, and no much larger clone falls within one base. The germline V gene (reference sequence) provides CDR1 SGHKS and CDR2 YYEKEE. The V and J ends are trimmed by 2 bases and 7 bases, leaving 19 bases between them. The CDR3 has 15 amino acids, counting the end cysteine and phenylalanine. Of all the DNA, just the CDR3 is kept, 45 bases in frame from base 1. Points the paper makes about the study in general: Most expanded thyroid clonotypes (frequency above 0.001) were also found in blood, which suggests that blood repertoires may mirror thyroid immune responses. During validation, the model predicted progression to ophthalmopathy a median of about 6.3 months ahead of onset, with more than 60% sensitivity and around 72% specificity. A 13 V-J signature model separated ophthalmopathy from stable hyperthyroidism, with over 85% sensitivity and just under 84% specificity in cross-validation and 80%/75% in testing. Sample size was not statistically predetermined, and blinding of investigators to group allocation was not performed.

A patient counted as having stable Graves' hyperthyroidism if no progression to ophthalmopathy occurred over 18 months of follow-up. The hyperthyroidism patients were between 18 and 65 years old and newly diagnosed, with a disease duration of less than 2 months. Patients with uncontrolled infections, other autoimmune diseases, pregnancy or lactation were excluded. Diagnoses relied on clinical symptoms, serum thyroxine and TRAb, thyroid ultrasound and orbital computed tomography. PBMCs were separated from 8 to 10 ml of fresh peripheral blood using Ficoll-Paque density gradient centrifugation. Trizol reagent was used to extract total RNA, and RNA quality was then checked on an Agilent 2100 Bioanalyzer.

The sequencing sample was made of blood. This sequence was found in a woman aged 18-35 years with Graves' hyperthyroidism. The chain employs TRBV5-5 and TRBJ2-7; the D region possibly corresponds to TRBD1 (7 bases align). The DNA sequence is as follows: TGTGCCAGCAGCTTCGGGGCAGGGGGTCGGGGGGAGCAGTACTTC. This translates into CASSFGAGGRGEQYF.